This is a list of T cell receptor beta chains from one sample in a study of cytomegalovirus exposure and HLA in healthy donors. Profiling relied on immunoSEQ multiplex PCR, and the TCRdb table lists in-frame clones only, not all of them. The table records under 200,000 clones, around 79% of them present only once. The sequencing sample was made of PBMCs. The receptors come from a woman in her forties in good health and CMV-seropositive. Each CDR3 is given with its conserved first and last residue. The order of the fields is D gene, V gene, J gene, clone size, CDR3 protein, CDR3 DNA. A D gene is named only where the DNA matches it firmly. Rows may omit the clone size; those that give it use once, few, many or a size class.

NA,TRBV7-2,TRBJ1-3,NA,CASRVDFVDTIYF,TGTGCCAGCAGGGTGGACTTTGTTGACACCATATATTTT
TRBD1,TRBV18,TRBJ2-1,NA,CASSLSTGSEQFF,TGTGCCAGCTCCCTATCGACAGGGTCTGAGCAGTTCTTC
NA,TRBV13,TRBJ2-3,NA,CASSLDIDTQYF,TGTGCCAGCAGCTTAGATATAGATACGCAGTATTTT
NA,TRBV4-1,TRBJ2-3,NA,CASSPLAQSTDTQYF,TGCGCCAGCAGCCCGCTAGCCCAAAGCACAGATACGCAGTATTTT
TRBD1,TRBV19,TRBJ2-3,NA,CASETGQGTDTQYF,TGTGCCAGTGAGACGGGACAGGGGACAGATACGCAGTATTTT
NA,TRBV7-9,TRBJ1-5,few,CASSLESGSNQPQHF,TGTGCCAGCAGCTTAGAAAGCGGAAGTAATCAGCCCCAGCATTTT
NA,TRBV7-9,TRBJ2-7,NA,CASSLATAAEQYF,TGTGCCAGCAGCTTAGCTACAGCAGCCGAGCAGTACTTC
TRBD1,TRBV15,TRBJ1-1,NA,CATSVEDRGTEAFF,TGTGCCACCAGCGTGGAGGACAGGGGCACTGAAGCTTTCTTT
TRBD1,TRBV19,TRBJ2-3,NA,CATSWDRGRHTQYF,TGTGCCACCTCTTGGGACAGGGGGAGACATACGCAGTATTTT
TRBD2,TRBV2,TRBJ2-1,NA,CASSRGTLVGSGKFF,TGTGCCAGCAGCCGCGGGACTCTGGTTGGTAGCGGGAAGTTCTTC
NA,TRBV6-1,TRBJ1-1,once,CASSAHGGLNTEAFF,TGTGCCAGCAGCGCCCATGGAGGGTTGAACACTGAAGCTTTCTTT
TRBD2,TRBV5-1,TRBJ2-5,NA,CASSLTSGGYIQETQYF,TGCGCCAGCAGCCTGACTAGCGGGGGATATATCCAAGAGACCCAGTACTTC
NA,TRBV21-1,TRBJ2-1,NA,CASRTSGTYNEQFF,TGTGCCAGCAGGACTAGCGGGACCTACAATGAGCAGTTCTTC
NA,TRBV4-3,TRBJ1-1,few,CASSHATTDTEAFF,TGCGCCAGCAGCCACGCTACGACAGACACTGAAGCTTTCTTT
TRBD2,TRBV5-6,TRBJ2-7,few,CASSRGLAYEQYF,TGTGCCAGCAGCCGAGGACTAGCTTACGAGCAGTACTTC
NA,TRBV7-9,TRBJ1-2,NA,CASSFPGLNYGYTF,TGTGCCAGCAGCTTTCCAGGGCTCAACTATGGCTACACCTTC
NA,TRBV18,TRBJ1-1,NA,CASSPAGNTEAFF,TGTGCCAGCTCACCTGCAGGCAACACTGAAGCTTTCTTT
TRBD1,TRBV30,TRBJ2-7,NA,CAWSTGGKRDYEQYF,TGTGCCTGGAGTACAGGGGGTAAGAGGGACTACGAGCAGTACTTC
TRBD2,TRBV7-2,TRBJ2-1,NA,CASSQTGGDLYEQFF,TGTGCCAGCAGCCAAACGGGGGGGGATTTGTATGAGCAGTTCTTC
NA,TRBV10-2,TRBJ1-5,NA,CASSGQVLNQPQHF,TGCGCCAGCAGTGGTCAGGTCCTCAATCAGCCCCAGCATTTT
NA,TRBV5-6,TRBJ1-1,NA,CASSQTGNTEAFF,TGTGCCAGCAGCCAAACAGGGAACACTGAAGCTTTCTTT
NA,TRBV7-9,TRBJ1-1,NA,CASSLVVNTEAFF,TGTGCCAGCAGCTTAGTAGTAAACACTGAAGCTTTCTTT
TRBD2,TRBV7-2,TRBJ2-3,NA,CASSLSPSGTSTDTQYF,TGTGCCAGCAGCTTAAGTCCTAGCGGTACTAGCACAGATACGCAGTATTTT
TRBD1,TRBV25-1,TRBJ2-7,NA,CASSETGTGDSYEQYF,TGTGCCAGCAGTGAAACCGGGACAGGGGACTCCTACGAGCAGTACTTC